The 24 T cell receptor beta chains below were found in one sample sequenced in a study of regulatory T cells in long-lasting Graves disease. Through Arm-PCR of CDR3 regions and iRepertoire HTBI primers, TCR beta libraries were built. From the multiplex PCR reads, TCRdb called clonotypes with MiXCR, one entry per CDR3 protein. The table shows 360,000 or so distinct CDR3 sequences, with 20% to 25% occurring only once. The time point: persistent/refractory GD, antithyroid drugs over 5 years with positive TRAb. PBMCs provided the RNA from which the TCR library was made. The source was peripheral blood mononuclear cells (PBMCs), collected when the disease was refractory, from a patient treated with antithyroid drugs. The receptors were gathered from a woman between 40 and 55 years old with Graves disease.

In the case of this clonotype: Given a much more abundant clone one base away, this may be a read error. V gene TRBV3-1 combines with J gene TRBJ1-1; D unclear. The CDR3 has 13 residues. CDR1 is LGHDT, CDR2 YNNKEL, per germline (reference sequence). V lost 1 base, J lost 11 bases, and 14 bases lay in between. The CDR3 coding sequence is TGTGCCAGCAGCCAAGGTCATCGGCTGGAGGCTTTCTTT. Its translation is CASSQGHRLEAFF.

In this sample, this clonotype turned up many times. This chain links TRBV9 with TRBJ1-6, with 8 bases matching TRBD1. This CDR3 is built from 15 residues. Germline-derived CDR1 and CDR2 are SGDLS and YYNGEE. J lost 7 bases, V lost 2 bases, and 5 bases had no gene match. CDR3 in DNA: TGTGCCAGCAGCGTCGGACAGGGACTAAATTCACCCCTCCACTTT. The encoded protein is CASSVGQGLNSPLHF.

The chain uses TRBV5-1 and TRBJ1-6; no definite D call. Trimming cost V 4 bases and J 5 bases, with 13 bases left between them. This CDR3 is 15 amino acids long. Per the germline V gene, CDR1 is SGHRS and CDR2 is YFSETQ. DNA of the CDR3: TGCGCCAGCAGCGGAGCAGGAGTGGATAATTCACCCCTCCACTTT. Translated, it gives CASSGAGVDNSPLHF.

The chain is built from TRBV2 and TRBJ2-2; D is unresolved. The V end lost 2 bases, the J end lost 6 bases, and 10 bases lay between the germline ends. The CDR3 has 14 residues. Germline CDR1 is SNHLY and CDR2 is FYNNEI. CDR3 residues: CASSEKFLSGELFF. CDR3 nucleotides: TGTGCCAGCAGTGAAAAATTCCTCTCCGGGGAGCTGTTTTTT.

This clonotype occurred many times. The J gene is TRBJ2-7, the V gene TRBV10-2, with D possibly TRBD1 on 6 matching bases. This CDR3 contains 14 residues. Germline assignment: CDR1 WSHSY and CDR2 SAAADI. With 8 bases removed from V and 0 bases from J, the gap between germline ends came to 14 bases. The CDR3 is CASGSADSSYEQYF. The CDR3 DNA is TGCGCCAGCGGATCAGCGGACAGCTCCTACGAGCAGTACTTC.

In its sample, this clonotype was seen many times. This chain joins TRBV18 and TRBJ1-4; 9 bases are shared with TRBD1. V gave up 5 bases and J gave up 5 bases; unmatched junction bases: 6. This CDR3 region has 15 residues. From germline, CDR1 is KGHSH and CDR2 LQKENI. The CDR3 nucleotides read TGTGCCAGCTCAACGCCGGGACAGGGAAATGAAAAACTGTTTTTT. Protein product: CASSTPGQGNEKLFF. The whole variable domain, filled in from reference TRBV18 and TRBJ1-4, reads NAGVMQNPRHLVRRRGQEARLRCSPMKGHSHVYWYRQLPEEGLKFMVYLQKENIIDESGMPKERFSAEFPKEGPSILRIQQVVRGDSAAYFCASSTPGQGNEKLFFGSGTQLSVL.

This clonotype was counted ten times or more. V and J are TRBV28 and TRBJ1-6, with 7 nucleotides matching TRBD1. This CDR3 contains 14 residues. The trim removed 3 bases at V and 7 bases at J, leaving 3 bases unmatched. CDR1 is MDHEN and CDR2 is SYDVKM in the germline V gene. The CDR3 spells CASSFAGQNSPLHF. The DNA for the CDR3 is TGTGCCAGCAGTTTTGCGGGACAGAATTCACCCCTCCACTTT. Together with reference TRBV28 and TRBJ1-6, the CDR3 gives the full variable domain: DVKVTQSSRYLVKRTGEKVFLECVQDMDHENMFWYRQDPGLGLRLIYFSYDVKMKEKGDIPEGYSVSREKKERFSLILESASTNQTSMYLCASSFAGQNSPLHFGNGTRLTVT.

At least ten counts were recorded for this clonotype. This chain joins TRBV12-5 and TRBJ1-1; D unclear. Per the germline V gene, CDR1 is LGHNT and CDR2 is FRNRAP. CDR3 length: 12 amino acids. V was clipped by 9 bases and J by 6 bases, with 14 bases between them. As DNA, the CDR3 is TGTGCTAGGACTGAGAGGTGCGCTGAAGCTTTCTTT. Its protein product is CARTERCAEAFF.

The table lists this clonotype with many counts. The chain carries TRBV28 and TRBJ2-7, with 14 bases matching TRBD2. The germline V gene encodes CDR1 MDHEN and CDR2 SYDVKM. The CDR3 loop spans 18 amino acids. V lost 6 bases and J lost 0; bases outside the gene matches: 10. The CDR3 DNA is TGTGCCAGCAGGGAACCCGGGACTAGCGGGAGTTTCTCCTACGAGCAGTACTTC. Its translation: CASREPGTSGSFSYEQYF.

This clonotype appeared many times. V gene TRBV11-2 combines with J gene TRBJ1-6, with D tentatively TRBD1 (5 bases). Per the germline V gene, CDR1 is SGHAT and CDR2 is FQNNGV. This CDR3 has 18 residues. V was trimmed by 4 bases and J by 1 base, leaving 17 bases between them. The CDR3 is CASSSAVGLVSYNSPLHF. The CDR3 DNA reads as TGTGCCAGCAGCTCCGCAGTGGGGCTAGTTTCCTATAATTCACCCCTCCACTTT.

In its sample, this clonotype was seen many times. The V and J genes are TRBV12-3 or TRBV12-4 and TRBJ2-7; TRBD1 is a possible D gene (6 bases). This CDR3 region has 15 residues. Trimming removed 5 bases at V and 2 bases at J, with 16 bases between. The CDR3 reads CASSPGPRGTYEQYF. As DNA, the CDR3 is TGTGCCAGCAGTCCGGGCCCCAGGGGAACCTACGAGCAGTACTTC.

This clonotype was found many times. The genes are TRBV12-3 or TRBV12-4 and TRBJ1-1; D is undetermined. CDR3 size: 14 residues. Deletions cut 6 bases from V and 2 bases from J, with 13 bases between. The CDR3 DNA sequence: TGTGCCAGCAGCCCCATCGCCTCTAACACTGAAGCTTTCTTT. Its protein product is CASSPIASNTEAFF.

The rearrangement links TRBV20-1 to TRBJ2-7; 7 nucleotides line up with TRBD1. The CDR3 runs 12 residues. Germline V gene lookup returns CDR1 DFQATT and CDR2 SNEGSKA (reference sequence). Germline trimming cut 8 bases from V and 2 bases from J; bases unmatched to any gene: 6. CDR3 protein: CSSDQGAYEQYF. In nucleotides, the CDR3 is TGCAGTTCGGATCAGGGGGCCTACGAGCAGTACTTC.

The chain couples TRBV9 to TRBJ2-6, with D perhaps matching TRBD2 (5 bases). Trimming removed 3 bases from V and 0 bases from J, with 10 bases in between. The CDR3 is made up of 16 amino acids. Germline-derived CDR1 and CDR2 are SGDLS and YYNGEE. CDR3 nucleotides: TGTGCCAGCAGCGCCGGACTGCCCTCTGGGGCCAACGTCCTGACTTTC. Its protein product is CASSAGLPSGANVLTF.

This clonotype occurred a few times. The rearrangement joins TRBV20-1 to TRBJ2-4, with D perhaps being TRBD1 or TRBD2 (5 bases each). Germline loops: CDR1 DFQATT, CDR2 SNEGSKA (reference sequence). This CDR3 region has 14 residues. Trimming removed 1 base at V and 5 bases at J, with 12 bases between. The CDR3 region is CSARGAGRQNIQYF. The CDR3 bases are TGCAGTGCTAGAGGGGCAGGGAGACAAAACATTCAGTACTTC.

This clonotype was seen repeatedly, ten times or more. The chain links TRBV12-3 or TRBV12-4 to TRBJ1-1; D is unresolved. With 5 bases removed from V and 5 bases from J, the gap between germline ends came to 18 bases. This CDR3 region has 15 residues. DNA of the CDR3: TGTGCCAGCAGTCTAGGGCGCAGGCGGAGTACTGAAGCTTTCTTT. It is translated as CASSLGRRRSTEAFF.

This clonotype was recorded a few times. V usage is TRBV5-1 and J usage is TRBJ1-6; D might be TRBD1 (6 bases). Deletions cut 0 bases from V and 7 bases from J, with 11 bases between. Germline V gene data show CDR1 as SGHRS and CDR2 as YFSETQ. CDR3 length: 15 amino acids. This CDR3 is CASSLDQGRNSPLHF. As DNA, the CDR3 is TGCGCCAGCAGCTTGGATCAGGGGAGGAATTCACCCCTCCACTTT.

This clonotype was seen ten or more times. The rearrangement uses TRBV27 and TRBJ2-2, with 10 positions matching TRBD2. The CDR3 is 16 residues long. Trimming at V came to 4 bases and at J to 7 bases, leaving 9 bases not matched to a gene. Germline-derived CDR1 and CDR2 are MNHEY and SMNVEV (reference sequence). CDR3 DNA: TGTGCCAGCAGTTACTTAAAAGCGGGAGGGGTCGGGGAGCTGTTTTTT. As protein: CASSYLKAGGVGELFF.

J is TRBJ2-5 and V is TRBV9, with 8 bases lining up with TRBD2. The CDR3 covers 15 residues. The J segment lost 5 bases and the V segment lost 4 bases, leaving 10 bases of the junction unmatched. Germline CDR1 is SGDLS and CDR2 is YYNGEE. The DNA of the CDR3 is TGTGCCAGCAGCTCACGGGAGGGCCGTTTGGAGACCCAGTACTTC. Protein sequence: CASSSREGRLETQYF.

Ten or more counts support this clonotype. The J gene is TRBJ2-7, the V gene TRBV28; 7 bases fit TRBD1. V shed 1 base and J 4 bases; nucleotides not matched to a gene: 7. This CDR3 is built from 15 residues. Per germline, CDR1 MDHEN and CDR2 SYDVKM. The CDR3 coding sequence is TGTGCCAGCAGTTTATCCGGGACAGAACAGTACGAGCAGTACTTC. Amino acids: CASSLSGTEQYEQYF.

J is TRBJ2-7 and V is TRBV29-1; tentatively, D is TRBD2 (7 bases). Trimming took 6 bases from V and 5 from J, leaving 20 bases between them. Germline-derived CDR1 and CDR2 are SQVTM and ANQGSEA. The length of the CDR3 is 14 residues. The CDR3 spells CSVTWGGILDEQYF. CDR3 DNA: TGCAGCGTGACTTGGGGGGGCATCTTAGACGAGCAGTACTTC.

This clonotype was detected only a few times. J is TRBJ2-5 and V is TRBV19, with 8 positions matching TRBD1. The DNA end lines up better with TRBJ2-7; the J call may be wrong. The germline V gene has CDR1 LNHDA and CDR2 SQIVND (reference sequence). This CDR3 contains 13 residues. The CDR3 bases are TGTGCCAGCGGGACAGGCACCTCCTACGAGCAGTACTTC. Its protein is CASGTGTSYEQYF.

This clonotype was seen repeatedly, ten times or more. The CDR3 DNA is TGTGCCAGCAGTTTAACGGGAGGCCCTTACAATCAGCCCCAGCATTTT. It codes for CASSLTGGPYNQPQHF. The genes are TRBV28 and TRBJ1-5; D not resolved. Deletions cut 2 bases from V and 3 bases from J, with 14 bases between. The CDR3 is 16 residues long. Looked up from germline, CDR1 is MDHEN and CDR2 is SYDVKM.

This clonotype showed up just a few times. The chain is built from TRBV3-1 and TRBJ2-7; TRBD2 agrees at 8 bases. V lost 8 bases to trimming and J lost 5 bases; unmatched junction nucleotides: 8. The CDR3 loop spans 13 amino acids. Germline V gene lookup returns CDR1 LGHDT and CDR2 YNNKEL (reference sequence). The CDR3 nucleotides read TGTGCCAGCCAGCGAGCGGGAGTCAACGAGCAGTACTTC. This codes for CASQRAGVNEQYF.